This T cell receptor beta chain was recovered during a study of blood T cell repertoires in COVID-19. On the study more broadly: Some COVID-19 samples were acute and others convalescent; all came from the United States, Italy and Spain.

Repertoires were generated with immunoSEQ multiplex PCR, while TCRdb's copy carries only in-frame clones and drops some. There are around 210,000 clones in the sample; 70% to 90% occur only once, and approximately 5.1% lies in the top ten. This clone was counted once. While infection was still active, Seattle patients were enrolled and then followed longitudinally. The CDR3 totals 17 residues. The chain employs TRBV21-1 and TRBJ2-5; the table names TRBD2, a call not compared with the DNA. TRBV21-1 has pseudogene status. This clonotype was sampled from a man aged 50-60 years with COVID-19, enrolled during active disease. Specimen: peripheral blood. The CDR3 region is CASSPAPSGGKGETQYF. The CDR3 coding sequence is TGTGCCAGCAGCCCCGCCCCTAGCGGGGGCAAGGGGGAGACCCAGTACTTC.